The entry that follows covers one TCR beta chain sequence. Through week 26, nivolumab 3 mg/kg IV was given weeks 1, 4, 7, 10, then biweekly. The record originates from a study of ipilimumab plus nivolumab after autologous stem cell transplantation. Study summary: Typical patient got roughly 5 ipilimumab doses and 7 or 8 nivolumab doses (median). The DLBCL group included primary refractory and relapsed cases.

Some clones are missing from TCRdb's copy, which holds only in-frame ones; the method was immunoSEQ multiplex PCR. The data hold about 16,000 clones, with approximately 80% observed a single time. V was trimmed by 9 bases and J by 1 base, leaving 9 bases between them. The CDR3 extends over 12 amino acids. In germline, CDR1 is LNHDA, CDR2 SQIVND (reference sequence). This material consisted of PBMCs, taken in a trial of ipilimumab plus nivolumab as post-transplant consolidation. V gene TRBV19 combines with J gene TRBJ1-1, with D uncertain. The source is a male donor with diffuse large B-cell lymphoma. The CDR3 DNA reads as TGTGCCAGCAAGGACGGGAACACTGAAGCTTTCTTT. Its translation is CASKDGNTEAFF. The variable domain in full, completed from reference TRBV19 and TRBJ1-1, reads DGGITQSPKYLFRKEGQNVTLSCEQNLNHDAMYWYRQDPGQGLRLIYYSQIVNDFQKGDIAEGYSVSREKKESFPLTVTSAQKNPTAFYLCASKDGNTEAFFGQGTRLTVV.